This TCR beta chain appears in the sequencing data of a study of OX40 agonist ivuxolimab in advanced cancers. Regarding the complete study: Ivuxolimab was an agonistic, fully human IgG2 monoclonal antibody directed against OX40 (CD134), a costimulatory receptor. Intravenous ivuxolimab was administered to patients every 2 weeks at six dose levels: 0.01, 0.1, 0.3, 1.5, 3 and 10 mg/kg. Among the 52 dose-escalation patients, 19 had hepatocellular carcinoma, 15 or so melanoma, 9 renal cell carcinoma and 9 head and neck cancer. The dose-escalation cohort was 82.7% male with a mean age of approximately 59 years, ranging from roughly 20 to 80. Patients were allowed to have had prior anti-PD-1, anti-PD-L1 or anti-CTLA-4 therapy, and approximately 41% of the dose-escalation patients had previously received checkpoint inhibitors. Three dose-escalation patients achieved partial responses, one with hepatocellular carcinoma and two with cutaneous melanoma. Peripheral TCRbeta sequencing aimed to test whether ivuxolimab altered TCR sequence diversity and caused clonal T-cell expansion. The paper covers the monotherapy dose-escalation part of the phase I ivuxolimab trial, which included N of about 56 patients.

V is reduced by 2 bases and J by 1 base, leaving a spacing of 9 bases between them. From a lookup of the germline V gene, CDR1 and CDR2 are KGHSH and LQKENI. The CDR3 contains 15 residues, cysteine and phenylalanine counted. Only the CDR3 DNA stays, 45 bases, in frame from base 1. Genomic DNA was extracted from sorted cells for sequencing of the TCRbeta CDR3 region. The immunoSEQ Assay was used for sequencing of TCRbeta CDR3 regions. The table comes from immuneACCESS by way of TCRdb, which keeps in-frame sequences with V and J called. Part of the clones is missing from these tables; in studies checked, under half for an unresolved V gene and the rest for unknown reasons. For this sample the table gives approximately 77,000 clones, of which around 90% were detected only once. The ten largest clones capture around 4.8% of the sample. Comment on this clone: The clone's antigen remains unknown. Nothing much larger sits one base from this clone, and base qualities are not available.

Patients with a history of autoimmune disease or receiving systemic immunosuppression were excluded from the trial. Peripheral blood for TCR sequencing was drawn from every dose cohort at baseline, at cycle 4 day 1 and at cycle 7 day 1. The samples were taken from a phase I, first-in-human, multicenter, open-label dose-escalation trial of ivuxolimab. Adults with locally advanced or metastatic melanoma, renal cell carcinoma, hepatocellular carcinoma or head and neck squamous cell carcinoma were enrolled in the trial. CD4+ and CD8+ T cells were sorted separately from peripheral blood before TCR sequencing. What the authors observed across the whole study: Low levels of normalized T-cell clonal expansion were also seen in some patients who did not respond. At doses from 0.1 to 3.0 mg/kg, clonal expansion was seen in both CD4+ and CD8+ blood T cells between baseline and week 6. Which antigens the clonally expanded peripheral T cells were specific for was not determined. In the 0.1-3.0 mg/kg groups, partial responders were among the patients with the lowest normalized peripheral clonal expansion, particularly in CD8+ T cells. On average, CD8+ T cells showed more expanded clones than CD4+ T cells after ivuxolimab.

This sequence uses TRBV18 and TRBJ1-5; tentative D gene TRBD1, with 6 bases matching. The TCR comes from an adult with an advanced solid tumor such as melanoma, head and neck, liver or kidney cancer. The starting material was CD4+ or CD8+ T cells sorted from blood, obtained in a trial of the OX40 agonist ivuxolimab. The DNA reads TGTGCCAGCTCACCAGGGGGCTCGAGCAATCAGCCCCAGCATTTT. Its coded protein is CASSPGGSSNQPQHF.